This TCR beta chain came from a study of Ad26.COV2.S vaccination and SARS-CoV-2 variants. Study-level results: The TCR-based breadth and depth measures might underestimate overall T cell responses.

Sample treatment: 15 to 20 received Ad26.COV2.S at low or high dose, single or two shots; several received placebo; per-sample allocation not given. Collection of samples fell on day 63 after the first vaccine or placebo injection. The sample came from a Boston adult aged 18-55 years. Sequencing was performed with immunoSEQ multiplex PCR; in TCRdb, only in-frame clones are kept and a portion is missing. The sample has about 400,000 clones; 88% are singletons. Turning to this clone: The antigen remains unidentified.

V gave up 6 bases and J gave up 5 bases, with 7 bases separating them. The CDR3 has 11 amino acids. The specimen comprised peripheral blood, sampled in a trial of Ad26.COV2.S vaccine versus placebo. The TCR sequence derives from a person between 18 and 65 years old who received the Ad26.COV2.S COVID-19 vaccine or a placebo. V gene TRBV12-3 or TRBV12-4 combines with J gene TRBJ2-5; D possibly corresponds to TRBD1 (5 bases). Written as DNA, the CDR3 is TGTGCCAGCAGAGGGGTGGAGACCCAGTACTTC. Encoded protein: CASRGVETQYF.